A single TCR beta chain is shown here with its context. Germline V gene lookup returns CDR1 SGHDN and CDR2 FVKESK. CDR3 length: 15 amino acids. With V trimmed by 4 bases and J by 5 bases, 8 bases remained unmatched. Some clones are missing from TCRdb's copy, which holds only in-frame ones; the method was immunoSEQ multiplex PCR. The table shows 300,000 or so clones, with approximately 88% occurring only once. The data were obtained in a study of cytomegalovirus exposure and HLA in healthy donors. The chain carries TRBV14 and TRBJ1-1, with TRBD1 identical over 9 bases. This clonotype was obtained from a young man in good health and CMV-seronegative. What was sequenced was PBMCs. The CDR3 DNA is TGTGCCAGCAGCCTGACAGGGGGACGGGGGACTGAAGCTTTCTTT. Encoded protein: CASSLTGGRGTEAFF.